The present T cell receptor beta chain was sequenced within a study of T cell responses to AZD1222 COVID-19 vaccine. V lost 1 base and J lost 2, with 3 bases in between. Germline values: CDR1 SGHVS, CDR2 FNYEAQ. The CDR3 runs to 12 residues. Broader study findings: Of spike-specific TCRs, nearly half reportedly target regions left unmutated in variants. It was only after the peak T cell response that any repertoires were sampled.

The method was immunoSEQ multiplex PCR; TCRdb's version includes in-frame clones alone and lacks a portion of them. This repertoire shows 60,000 to 80,000 clones, about 85% found once; its top ten account for roughly a fifth. About this clone itself: The antigen is not known.

The rearrangement uses TRBV7-6 and TRBJ2-7; D not certain. The sample consisted of peripheral blood, taken on day 0 of AZD1222 vaccination. The sequence came from an adult in good health. Here the CDR3 DNA reads TGTGCCAGCAGCTTAGTCCCCTACGAGCAGTACTTC. Amino acid sequence: CASSLVPYEQYF.